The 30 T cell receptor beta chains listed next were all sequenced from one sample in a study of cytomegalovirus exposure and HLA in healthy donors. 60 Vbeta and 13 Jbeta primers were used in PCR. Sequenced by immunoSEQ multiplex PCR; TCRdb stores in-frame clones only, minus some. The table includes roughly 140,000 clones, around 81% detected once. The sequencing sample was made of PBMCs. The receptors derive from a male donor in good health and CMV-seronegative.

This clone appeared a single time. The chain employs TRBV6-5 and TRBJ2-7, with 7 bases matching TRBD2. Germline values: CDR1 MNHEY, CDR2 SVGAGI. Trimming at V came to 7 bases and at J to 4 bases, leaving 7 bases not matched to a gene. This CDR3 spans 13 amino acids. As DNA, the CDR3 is TGTGCCAGCAACCGCGGGAGTGCATACGAGCAGTACTTC. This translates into CASNRGSAYEQYF.

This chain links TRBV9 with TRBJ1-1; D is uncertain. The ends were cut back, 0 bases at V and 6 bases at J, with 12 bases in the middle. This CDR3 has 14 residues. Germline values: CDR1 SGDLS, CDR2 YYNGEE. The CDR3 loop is CASSVGLEGAEAFF. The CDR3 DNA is TGTGCCAGCAGCGTAGGTTTGGAGGGTGCTGAAGCTTTCTTT. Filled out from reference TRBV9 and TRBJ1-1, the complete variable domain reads DSGVTQTPKHLITATGQRVTLRCSPRSGDLSVYWYQQSLDQGLQFLIQYYNGEERAKGNILERFSAQQFPDLHSELNLSSLELGDSALYFCASSVGLEGAEAFFGQGTRLTVV.

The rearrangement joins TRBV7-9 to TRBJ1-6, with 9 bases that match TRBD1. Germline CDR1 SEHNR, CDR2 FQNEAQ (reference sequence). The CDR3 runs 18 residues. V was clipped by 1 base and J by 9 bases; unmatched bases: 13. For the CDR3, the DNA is TGTGCCAGCAGCTTAGAATCGGGACAGGGCCCGAAAAGTTCACCCCTCCACTTT. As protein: CASSLESGQGPKSSPLHF.

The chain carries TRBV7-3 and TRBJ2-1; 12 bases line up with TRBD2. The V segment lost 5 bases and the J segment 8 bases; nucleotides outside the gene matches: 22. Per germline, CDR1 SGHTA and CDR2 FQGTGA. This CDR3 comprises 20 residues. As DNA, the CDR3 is TGTGCCAGCAGCCCCTCCTTACTAGCGGGGGGAATTGGGCCAACAGATGAGCAGTTCTTC. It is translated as CASSPSLLAGGIGPTDEQFF.

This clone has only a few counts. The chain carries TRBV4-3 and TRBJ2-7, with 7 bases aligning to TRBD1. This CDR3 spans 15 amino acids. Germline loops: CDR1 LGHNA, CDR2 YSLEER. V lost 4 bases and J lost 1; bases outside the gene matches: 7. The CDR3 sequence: CASSREGGLSYEQYF. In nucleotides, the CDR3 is TGCGCCAGCAGCCGGGAAGGGGGCCTATCCTACGAGCAGTACTTC.

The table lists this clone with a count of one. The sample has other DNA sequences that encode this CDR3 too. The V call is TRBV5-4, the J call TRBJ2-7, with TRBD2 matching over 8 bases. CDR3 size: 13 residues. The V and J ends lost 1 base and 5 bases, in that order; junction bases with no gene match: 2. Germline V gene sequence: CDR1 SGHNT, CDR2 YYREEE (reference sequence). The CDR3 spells CASSLTGGDEQYF. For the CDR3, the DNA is TGTGCCAGCAGCTTGACGGGAGGGGACGAGCAGTACTTC.

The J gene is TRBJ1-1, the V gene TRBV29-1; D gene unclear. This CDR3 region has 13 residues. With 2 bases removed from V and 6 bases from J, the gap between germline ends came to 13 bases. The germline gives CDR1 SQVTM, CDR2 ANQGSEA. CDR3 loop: CSVESMLRAEAFF. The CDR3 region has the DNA TGCAGCGTTGAAAGTATGCTGAGGGCTGAAGCTTTCTTT.

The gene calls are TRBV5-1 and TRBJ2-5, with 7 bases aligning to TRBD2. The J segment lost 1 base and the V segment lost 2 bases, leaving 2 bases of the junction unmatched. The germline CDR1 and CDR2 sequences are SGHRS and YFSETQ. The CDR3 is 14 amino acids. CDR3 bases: TGCGCCAGCAGCTTCGGACTAGGCCAAGAGACCCAGTACTTC. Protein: CASSFGLGQETQYF.

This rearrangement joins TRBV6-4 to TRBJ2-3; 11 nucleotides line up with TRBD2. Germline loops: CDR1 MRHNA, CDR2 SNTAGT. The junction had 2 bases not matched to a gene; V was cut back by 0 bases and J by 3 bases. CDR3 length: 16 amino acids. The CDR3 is CASSDSLAGGTDTQYF. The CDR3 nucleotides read TGTGCCAGCAGTGACTCGCTAGCGGGGGGTACAGATACGCAGTATTTT.

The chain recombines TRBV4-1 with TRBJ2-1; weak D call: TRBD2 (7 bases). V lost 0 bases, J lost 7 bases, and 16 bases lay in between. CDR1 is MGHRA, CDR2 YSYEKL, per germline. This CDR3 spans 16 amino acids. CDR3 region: CASSQDGGGGRNEQFF. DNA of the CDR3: TGCGCCAGCAGCCAAGATGGAGGGGGGGGGCGGAATGAGCAGTTCTTC.

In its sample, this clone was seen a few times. The CDR3 loop reads CASSLDRDSNQPQHF. The CDR3, as DNA: TGTGCCAGCAGCCTCGACAGAGATAGCAATCAGCCCCAGCATTTT. V is TRBV5-4 and J is TRBJ1-5; possibly TRBD1 for D (5 bases). Germline loops: CDR1 SGHNT, CDR2 YYREEE (reference sequence). CDR3 size: 15 residues. V lost 4 bases, J lost 0 bases, and 11 bases lay in between.

CDR3 sequence reads: CASSQAAYEQYF. The CDR3 DNA reads as TGCGCCAGCAGCCAAGCAGCCTACGAGCAGTACTTC. V gene TRBV4-1 combines with J gene TRBJ2-7; unclear D gene. CDR3 size: 12 residues. The V end lost 1 base, the J end lost 2 bases, and 3 bases lay between the germline ends. Germline CDR1 and CDR2: MGHRA and YSYEKL.

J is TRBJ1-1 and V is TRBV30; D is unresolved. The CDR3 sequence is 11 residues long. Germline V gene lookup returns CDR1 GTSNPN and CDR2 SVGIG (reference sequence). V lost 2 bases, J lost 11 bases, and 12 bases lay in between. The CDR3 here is CAWSFGQPAFF. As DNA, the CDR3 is TGTGCCTGGAGTTTTGGGCAGCCGGCTTTCTTT.

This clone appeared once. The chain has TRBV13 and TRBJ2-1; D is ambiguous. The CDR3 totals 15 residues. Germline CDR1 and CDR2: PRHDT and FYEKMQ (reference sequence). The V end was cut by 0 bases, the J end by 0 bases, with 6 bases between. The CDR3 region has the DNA TGTGCCAGCAGCTTAGGGGAGTCCTCCTACAATGAGCAGTTCTTC. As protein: CASSLGESSYNEQFF. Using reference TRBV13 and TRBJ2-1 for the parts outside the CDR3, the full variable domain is AAGVIQSPRHLIKEKRETATLKCYPIPRHDTVYWYQQGPGQDPQFLISFYEKMQSDKGSIPDRFSAQQFSDYHSELNMSSLELGDSALYFCASSLGESSYNEQFFGPGTRLTVL.

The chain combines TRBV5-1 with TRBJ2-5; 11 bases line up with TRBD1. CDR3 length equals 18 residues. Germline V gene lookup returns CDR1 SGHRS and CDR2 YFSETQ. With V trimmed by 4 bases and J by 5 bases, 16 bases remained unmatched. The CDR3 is CASSGDPGTGGPSETQYF. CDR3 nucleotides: TGCGCCAGCAGCGGAGACCCAGGGACAGGGGGTCCCAGTGAGACCCAGTACTTC.

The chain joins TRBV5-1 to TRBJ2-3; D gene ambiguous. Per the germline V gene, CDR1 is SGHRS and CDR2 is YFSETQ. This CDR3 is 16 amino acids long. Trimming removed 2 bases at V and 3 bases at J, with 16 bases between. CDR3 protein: CASSFFLGFGTDTQYF. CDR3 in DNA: TGCGCCAGCAGCTTCTTCCTCGGGTTCGGAACAGATACGCAGTATTTT.

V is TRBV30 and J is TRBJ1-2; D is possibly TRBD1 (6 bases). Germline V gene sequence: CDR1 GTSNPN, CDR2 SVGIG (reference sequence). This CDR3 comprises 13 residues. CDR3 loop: CGFTGQPRYGYTF. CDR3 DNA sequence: TGTGGCTTCACCGGACAGCCTAGGTATGGCTACACCTTC.

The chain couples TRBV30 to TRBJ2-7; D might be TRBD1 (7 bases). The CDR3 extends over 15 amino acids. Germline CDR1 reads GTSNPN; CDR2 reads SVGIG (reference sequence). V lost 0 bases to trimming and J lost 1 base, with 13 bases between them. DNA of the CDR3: TGTGCCTGGAGTGTCGGAGGGGGCTGGTCCTACGAGCAGTACTTC. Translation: CAWSVGGGWSYEQYF.

The CDR3 protein is CATSRRSGVDGGYTF. The CDR3 region has the DNA TGTGCCACCAGCAGGCGCTCAGGGGTAGATGGGGGCTACACCTTC. This chain joins TRBV15 and TRBJ1-2, with D possibly TRBD1 on 6 matching bases. Germline V gene sequence: CDR1 LNHNV, CDR2 YYDKDF (reference sequence). Trimming pared 3 bases from V and 8 bases from J, leaving 19 bases between. The CDR3 is 15 residues long.

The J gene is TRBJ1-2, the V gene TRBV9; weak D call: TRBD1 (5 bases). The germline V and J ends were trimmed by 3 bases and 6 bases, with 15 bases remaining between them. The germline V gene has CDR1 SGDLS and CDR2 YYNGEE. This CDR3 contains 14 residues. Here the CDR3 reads CASSGPDMLNGYTF. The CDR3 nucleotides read TGTGCCAGCAGCGGACCGGACATGTTGAATGGCTACACCTTC.

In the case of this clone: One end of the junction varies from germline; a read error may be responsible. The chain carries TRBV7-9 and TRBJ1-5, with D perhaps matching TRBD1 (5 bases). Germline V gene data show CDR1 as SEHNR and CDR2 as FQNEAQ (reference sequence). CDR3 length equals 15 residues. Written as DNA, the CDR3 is TGTTCCAGCAGCCGCACAGGCAATAGCAATCAGCCCCAGCATTTT. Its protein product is CSSSRTGNSNQPQHF.

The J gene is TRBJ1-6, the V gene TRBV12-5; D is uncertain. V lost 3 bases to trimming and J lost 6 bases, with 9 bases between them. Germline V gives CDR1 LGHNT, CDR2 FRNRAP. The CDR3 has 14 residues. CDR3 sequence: CASGFGQFNSPLHF. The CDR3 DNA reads TGTGCTAGTGGTTTTGGGCAGTTTAATTCACCCCTCCACTTT.

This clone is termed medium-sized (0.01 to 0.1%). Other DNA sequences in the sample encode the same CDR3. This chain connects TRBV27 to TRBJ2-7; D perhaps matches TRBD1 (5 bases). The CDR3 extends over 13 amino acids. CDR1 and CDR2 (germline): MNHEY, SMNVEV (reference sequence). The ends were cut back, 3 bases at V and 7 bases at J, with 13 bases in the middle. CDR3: CASSFGSSGEQYF. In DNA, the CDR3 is TGTGCCAGCAGTTTTGGTTCCTCAGGGGAGCAGTACTTC.

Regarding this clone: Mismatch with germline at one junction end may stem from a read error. The CDR3 region is CASSDRQGINEKLFF. The CDR3 DNA reads TGTGCTAGCAGCGACCGACAGGGTATTAATGAAAAACTGTTTTTT. The chain combines TRBV7-7 with TRBJ1-4; 7 bases line up with TRBD1. The CDR3 covers 15 residues. Germline lookup yields CDR1 SSHAT and CDR2 FNYEAQ (reference sequence).

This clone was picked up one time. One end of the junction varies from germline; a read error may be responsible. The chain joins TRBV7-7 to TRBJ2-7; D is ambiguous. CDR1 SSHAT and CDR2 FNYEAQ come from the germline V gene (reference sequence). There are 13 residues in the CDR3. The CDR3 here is CASSRVGSHEQYF. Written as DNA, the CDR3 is TGTGCTAGCAGCCGTGTCGGGTCCCACGAGCAGTACTTC.

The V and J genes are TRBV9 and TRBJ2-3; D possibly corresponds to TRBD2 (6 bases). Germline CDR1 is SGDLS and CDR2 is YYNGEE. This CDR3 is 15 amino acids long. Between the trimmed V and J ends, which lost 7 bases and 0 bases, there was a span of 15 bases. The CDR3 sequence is CASGSGVSSTDTQYF. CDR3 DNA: TGTGCCAGCGGTTCGGGGGTTTCTAGCACAGATACGCAGTATTTT.

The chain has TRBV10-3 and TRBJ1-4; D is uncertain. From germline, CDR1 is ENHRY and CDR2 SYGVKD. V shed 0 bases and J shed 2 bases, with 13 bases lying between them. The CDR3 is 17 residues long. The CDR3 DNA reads TGTGCCATCAGTGAGTCAAGAAACCCGGGGACTAATGAAAAACTGTTTTTT. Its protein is CAISESRNPGTNEKLFF.

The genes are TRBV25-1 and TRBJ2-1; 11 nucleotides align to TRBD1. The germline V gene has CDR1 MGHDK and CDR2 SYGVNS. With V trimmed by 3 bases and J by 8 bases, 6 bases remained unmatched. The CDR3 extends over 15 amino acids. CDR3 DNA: TGTGCCAGCAGTGACCCTGGACAGGGGGCTGATGAGCAGTTCTTC. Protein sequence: CASSDPGQGADEQFF.

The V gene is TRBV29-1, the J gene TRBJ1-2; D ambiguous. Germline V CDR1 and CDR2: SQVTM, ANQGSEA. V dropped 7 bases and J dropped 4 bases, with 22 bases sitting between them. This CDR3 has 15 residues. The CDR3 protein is CSALTQLERVYGYTF. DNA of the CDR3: TGCAGCGCCCTCACCCAACTTGAGCGCGTCTATGGCTACACCTTC.

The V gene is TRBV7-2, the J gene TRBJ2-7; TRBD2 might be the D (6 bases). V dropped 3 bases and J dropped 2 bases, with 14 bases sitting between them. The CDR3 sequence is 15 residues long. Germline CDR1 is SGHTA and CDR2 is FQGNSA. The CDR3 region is CASSFGGTSTYEQYF. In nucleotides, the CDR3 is TGTGCCAGCAGCTTTGGGGGGACCTCTACCTACGAGCAGTACTTC.